This TCR beta chain was identified during a study of shared clonotypes between healthy human individuals. Study-wide context: Sampling drew on donors who were two women and a few men aged 18 to 49. Whole-study results and caveats: A reduction in generation probabilities was seen for non-shared clonotypes relative to those shared by all four donors. At large depth, rarefaction still showed sorted-subset sequencing to be incomplete.

This CDR3 is 16 amino acids long. Germline V CDR1 and CDR2: SGHAT, FQNNGV. Losses at the gene ends were 0 bases for V and 3 bases for J; bases not matched to a gene: 7. A remark on this clone: The antigen is not known.

TCRdb's copy holds only in-frame clones and misses some; the assay was immunoSEQ multiplex PCR. The table has about 2.2 million clones, 85% to 95% seen once. CD45RO-negative CD8 cells positively selected for CCR7 made up the naive population, which excluded terminally differentiated effector memory CD45RA+ cells. Sequencing input: naive CD8+ T cells from PBMCs. The source of this sequence is a man aged 18 to 29 in good health. Some clones in this sample may be carry-over from other donors' samples. V is TRBV11-2 and J is TRBJ1-1; 7 bases are shared with TRBD1. DNA for the CDR3: TGTGCCAGCAGCTTAGATGGTGAGGGGGCCGACACTGAAGCTTTCTTT. As protein: CASSLDGEGADTEAFF.